This T cell receptor (beta chain) emerged from a study of cytomegalovirus exposure and HLA in healthy donors (dated by TCRdb to about 2017). In terms of the full investigation: According to a later analysis, one platform produced both the 110 or so validation repertoires and the 670 or so repertoires of the first cohort. The study aimed to test whether cataloging public T cell receptors could reveal signatures of past pathogen exposure. Along with the roughly 670-subject first cohort, a separate validation cohort of more than 90 different subjects was used. To predict cytomegalovirus infection status, the study brought together high-throughput TCR immunosequencing, statistical association of individual TCRs with disease status, and machine learning. Paper-wide results and their limitations: The classifier was reported to diagnose cytomegalovirus status with high specificity and sensitivity in both the original and validation cohorts. Subsequent analysis determined that TCRs grouped into clusters in the first cohort also showed a tendency toward co-occurrence across the roughly 130 validation repertoires, and 94% of cluster scores exceeded 0. In the study, some 160 TCR beta chains were listed as associated with cytomegalovirus. In vitro tests confirmed that a few of the cytomegalovirus-associated TCR beta chains recognize cytomegalovirus antigens. All 120 or so repertoires were used to score co-occurrence in the validation cohort in a later analysis, because that analysis had no HLA typing for the cohort. The authors suggested that the approach could potentially be extended to other disease states and immunological phenotypes. Most TCR sequences were seen in very few donors, while some public TCRs were found in many individuals.

Turning to this clone: Its cognate antigen has yet to be identified. The sample holds no much larger clone one base away, and base qualities are not on file.

Receptors were amplified or captured by the immunoSEQ multiplex PCR assay. Under the source paper's analysis protocol: A statistical classification framework was developed to diagnose cytomegalovirus status using the catalog of TCR beta chain sequences. Entries here come from immuneACCESS through TCRdb and include only in-frame sequences with V and J called. Some clones fail to appear in such tables; in the studies checked, an unresolved V gene covers under half of the shortfall, and the cause of the remainder is unknown. The V and J calls and clone size come from that table; D and trimming were worked out from the DNA. The table for this sample lists 150,000 to 200,000 clones; around 82% of them were counted only once. 10% to 13% of the sample is taken by the ten largest. The donors belonged to the validation cohort of around 110 subjects, which was separate from the roughly 670-subject first cohort.

The germline V gene specifies SGHTA as CDR1 and FQGTGA as CDR2. From the cysteine up to the phenylalanine, the CDR3 has a length of 15 residues. CDR3 DNA is the only sequence kept; it has 45 bases, read in frame from the first base. The junction shows trimming of 5 bases on V and 5 bases on J, and the gene matches do not reach 9 bases of it. The rearranged chain carries TRBV7-3 and TRBJ1-1; TRBD1 aligns with 9 central bases. The source material was PBMCs. This receptor was obtained from a man aged 25 to 45 in good health and CMV-seropositive. For the CDR3, the sequence is CASSPQGAGITEAFF. The DNA sequence reads TGTGCCAGCAGCCCACAGGGGGCCGGTATAACTGAAGCTTTCTTT.